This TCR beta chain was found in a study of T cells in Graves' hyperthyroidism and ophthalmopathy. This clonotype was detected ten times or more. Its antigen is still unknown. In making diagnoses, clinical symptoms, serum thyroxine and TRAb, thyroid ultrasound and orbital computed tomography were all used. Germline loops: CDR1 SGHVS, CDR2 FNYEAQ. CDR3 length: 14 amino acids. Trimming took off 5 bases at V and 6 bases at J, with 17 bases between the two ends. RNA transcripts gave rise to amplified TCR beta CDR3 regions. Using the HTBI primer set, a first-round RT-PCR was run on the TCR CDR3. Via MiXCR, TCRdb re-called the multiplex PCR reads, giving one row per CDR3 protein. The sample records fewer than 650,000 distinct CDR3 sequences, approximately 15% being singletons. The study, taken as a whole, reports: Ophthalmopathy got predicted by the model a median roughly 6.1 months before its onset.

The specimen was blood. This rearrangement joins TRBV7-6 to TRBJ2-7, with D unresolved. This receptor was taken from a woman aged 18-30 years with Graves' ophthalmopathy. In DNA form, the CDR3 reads TGTGCCAGCAGCCCCACCGACCCGGCCGGCGAGCAGTACTTC. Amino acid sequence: CASSPTDPAGEQYF.